This T cell receptor (beta chain) was recovered during a study of CD8 T cells in Susac syndrome. Reverse transcription of roughly 0.5 to 1 ug RNA was carried out with random hexamers. TCRdb reanalysed the immunoSEQ multiplex PCR reads using MiXCR and keeps one entry per CDR3 protein. The sample includes more than 200,000 distinct CDR3 sequences, over 85% of them seen just once. The specimen sequenced was CD4+ T cells from PBMCs. The TCR was taken from a human donor with multiple sclerosis.

The CDR3 here is CASSPLQALNQPQHF. The CDR3 DNA follows: TGTGCCAGCTCACCACTGCAGGCCTTGAATCAGCCCCAGCATTTT. The gene calls are TRBV18 and TRBJ1-5; no definite D call. This CDR3 spans 15 amino acids. Germline loops: CDR1 KGHSH, CDR2 LQKENI. V lost 1 base and J lost 4, with 11 bases in between. The whole variable domain, remainder taken from reference TRBV18 and TRBJ1-5, is NAGVMQNPRHLVRRRGQEARLRCSPMKGHSHVYWYRQLPEEGLKFMVYLQKENIIDESGMPKERFSAEFPKEGPSILRIQQVVRGDSAAYFCASSPLQALNQPQHFGDGTRLSIL.